These 4 T cell receptor beta chains were sequenced from one sample in a study of blood T cell repertoires in COVID-19. Sequenced by immunoSEQ multiplex PCR; TCRdb stores in-frame clones only, minus some. The repertoire consists of about 240,000 clones, with around 90% occurring once and the leading ten covering around 7.2%. Sequenced sample: peripheral blood. These receptors came from a man in his 60s who had recovered from COVID-19.

This chain uses TRBV6-1 with TRBJ1-5; the match to TRBD1 covers 7 bases. Losses at the gene ends were 4 bases for V and 0 bases for J; bases not matched to a gene: 9. Germline lookup yields CDR1 MNHNS and CDR2 SASEGT. The CDR3 contains 17 residues. CDR3 nucleotides: TGTGCCAGCAGTGCCCGACAGGGTGAATATAGCAATCAGCCCCAGCATTTT. This translates into CASSARQGEYSNQPQHF.

The rearrangement uses TRBV25-1 and TRBJ2-2, with a tentative D call TRBD2 (6 bases). The CDR3 extends over 18 amino acids. The germline CDR1 and CDR2 sequences are MGHDK and SYGVNS. V lost 3 bases to trimming and J lost 1 base, with 18 bases between them. The CDR3 region has the DNA TGTGCCAGCAGTGACGGTCTGGGACGGGGGAAGAACACCGGGGAGCTGTTTTTT. Its protein product is CASSDGLGRGKNTGELFF. The full variable domain, rest sourced from reference TRBV25-1 and TRBJ2-2, is EADIYQTPRYLVIGTGKKITLECSQTMGHDKMYWYQQDPGMELHLIHYSYGVNSTEKGDLSSESTVSRIRTEHFPLTLESARPSHTSQYLCASSDGLGRGKNTGELFFGEGSRLTVL.

J is TRBJ2-3 and V is TRBV10-3; 11 bases are a match to TRBD2. The CDR3 length is 15 residues. V lost 4 bases to trimming and J lost 1 base; unmatched junction nucleotides: 1. Germline V gene data show CDR1 as ENHRY and CDR2 as SYGVKD. The chain's CDR3 is CAISVAGGRTDTQYF. In nucleotides, the CDR3 is TGTGCCATCAGTGTAGCGGGGGGGCGCACAGATACGCAGTATTTT.

V gene TRBV27 combines with J gene TRBJ2-3; 7 positions match TRBD1. Per the germline V gene, CDR1 is MNHEY and CDR2 is SMNVEV (reference sequence). The CDR3 covers 16 residues. The ends lost 2 bases at V and 6 bases at J; junction bases unmatched: 11. The CDR3: CASSLLWDRQWDTQYF. In DNA form, the CDR3 reads TGTGCCAGCAGTTTACTTTGGGACAGACAGTGGGATACGCAGTATTTT.